Presented here are 19 T cell receptor beta chains from one specimen sequenced in a study of CD8 T cells in Susac syndrome. About 0.45 to 1 ug RNA was reverse transcribed with random hexamers. From the immunoSEQ multiplex PCR reads, TCRdb called clonotypes with MiXCR, one entry per CDR3 protein. The data contain 110,000 or so distinct CDR3 sequences, around 95% of them seen just once; the ten biggest clones take up roughly 0.096%. The material sequenced was CD4+ T cells from PBMCs. These receptors were taken from a human donor in good health.

CDR3 sequence (DNA): TGTGCCAGCAGTTCCGTATCCGGGACAGGGTTTTACGAGCAGTACTTC. Its protein product is CASSSVSGTGFYEQYF. The rearrangement links TRBV6-2 or TRBV6-3 to TRBJ2-7, with 9 bases aligning to TRBD1. J lost 4 bases, V lost 4 bases, and 11 bases had no gene match. Per the germline V gene, CDR1 is MNHEY and CDR2 is SVGEGT. The CDR3 is made up of 16 amino acids.

Only one count was recorded for this clonotype. The rearrangement links TRBV6-6 to TRBJ2-7; a weak D match, TRBD1 (6 bases). Germline CDR1 MNHNY, CDR2 SVGAGI (reference sequence). The CDR3 is 13 amino acids. V was shortened by 6 bases and J by 2 bases, with 11 bases between the two germline ends. The CDR3 sequence is CASSRDKAYEQYF. CDR3 DNA: TGTGCCAGCAGCCGGGACAAGGCCTACGAGCAGTACTTC.

This sequence joins TRBV29-1 and TRBJ1-6; 9 nucleotides align to TRBD1. In germline, CDR1 is SQVTM, CDR2 ANQGSEA. The V gene end was trimmed by 5 bases and the J gene end by 5 bases; junction bases not matched to a gene: 1. CDR3 length: 13 residues. CDR3 DNA: TGCAGCGTTCGGACAGGGGATAATTCACCCCTCCACTTT. It encodes CSVRTGDNSPLHF.

The chain uses TRBV19 and TRBJ2-7; 7 bases agree with TRBD1. There are 14 residues in the CDR3. After removal of 6 bases from V and 10 bases from J, the junction contained 15 bases not matched to a gene. Germline loops: CDR1 LNHDA, CDR2 SQIVND (reference sequence). The CDR3 region is CASSIPGTATSQYF. As DNA, the CDR3 is TGTGCCAGTAGCATACCCGGGACAGCTACGAGTCAGTACTTC.

This sequence joins TRBV4-2 and TRBJ2-7; TRBD2 aligns across 9 bases. This CDR3 is built from 15 residues. CDR1 is LGHNA and CDR2 is YNFKEQ in the germline V gene. V was clipped by 2 bases and J by 1 base; unmatched bases: 3. The CDR3 here is CASSQLAGPSYEQYF. In nucleotides, the CDR3 is TGTGCCAGCAGCCAACTAGCGGGGCCTTCCTACGAGCAGTACTTC.

This chain connects TRBV29-1 to TRBJ1-3; D remains ambiguous. Trimming pared 1 base from V and 0 bases from J, leaving 7 bases between. Germline V gene lookup returns CDR1 SQVTM and CDR2 ANQGSEA. The CDR3 is 14 residues long. CDR3 sequence: CSVEAGYSGNTIYF. The CDR3 DNA reads as TGCAGCGTTGAAGCGGGGTACTCTGGAAACACCATATATTTT.

The chain is built from TRBV6-2 or TRBV6-3 and TRBJ2-5; either TRBD1 or TRBD2 may fit D (6 bases each). V lost 7 bases and J 4 bases, leaving 16 bases between the germline ends. The germline V gene has CDR1 MNHEY and CDR2 SVGEGT. CDR3 length: 14 residues. As DNA, the CDR3 is TGTGCCAGCATCGATCCCGGGGGCCGAGAGACCCAGTACTTC. Translation: CASIDPGGRETQYF.

This chain connects TRBV7-6 to TRBJ1-3; the D gene is possibly TRBD1 (6 bases). Germline CDR1 is SGHVS and CDR2 is FNYEAQ. The CDR3 is made up of 15 amino acids. Trimming cost V 5 bases and J 4 bases, with 15 bases left between them. This CDR3 reads CASSHPRGSGNTIYF. DNA of the CDR3: TGTGCCAGCAGCCACCCGAGGGGGTCCGGAAACACCATATATTTT.

In DNA, the CDR3 is TGCGCCAGCAGCCAAGCGCGGAGTGGGGGCAATGAGCAGTTCTTC. Its translation: CASSQARSGGNEQFF. The chain combines TRBV4-1 with TRBJ2-1, with D tentatively TRBD1 or TRBD2 (5 bases each). Between the trimmed V and J ends, which lost 1 base and 6 bases, there was a span of 13 bases. From germline, CDR1 is MGHRA and CDR2 YSYEKL. The length of the CDR3 is 15 residues.

The chain uses TRBV15 and TRBJ2-3; D unclear. CDR1 is LNHNV, CDR2 YYDKDF, per germline (reference sequence). The CDR3 has 14 residues. Deletions cut 0 bases from V and 3 bases from J, with 7 bases between. CDR3 residues: CATSRDRATDTQYF. The CDR3, as DNA: TGTGCCACCAGCAGAGATCGGGCTACAGATACGCAGTATTTT.

The chain links TRBV5-4 to TRBJ2-5; 10 positions agree with TRBD2. V lost 3 bases, J lost 5 bases, and 10 bases stayed unmatched. The length of the CDR3 is 16 residues. Germline V CDR1 and CDR2: SGHNT, YYREEE (reference sequence). DNA for the CDR3: TGTGCCAGCAGCTACGGACTAGCGGCGCAACTGGAGACCCAGTACTTC. This gives the protein CASSYGLAAQLETQYF.

V and J are TRBV7-2 and TRBJ1-5, with D possibly matching TRBD1 (5 bases). Trimming pared 1 base from V and 9 bases from J, leaving 13 bases between. Germline CDR1 and CDR2: SGHTA and FQGNSA. This CDR3 comprises 14 residues. The CDR3 DNA reads TGTGCCAGCAGCTTAGAGGGGACCAAACGGCCCCAGCATTTT. Encoded protein: CASSLEGTKRPQHF.

In its sample, this clonotype was seen a few times. The rearrangement joins TRBV5-6 to TRBJ1-2; tentatively, D is TRBD1 (6 bases). The germline V gene encodes CDR1 SGHDT and CDR2 YYEEEE. The CDR3 consists of 15 residues. Deletions cut 4 bases from V and 4 bases from J, with 17 bases between. CDR3 DNA sequence: TGTGCCAGCAGCCATCCAGGGGCCTCGAGCTATGGCTACACCTTC. Translating gives CASSHPGASSYGYTF. Drawing the rest from reference TRBV5-6 and TRBJ1-2, the complete variable domain is DAGVTQSPTHLIKTRGQQVTLRCSPKSGHDTVSWYQQALGQGPQFIFQYYEEEERQRGNFPDRFSGHQFPNYSSELNVNALLLGDSALYLCASSHPGASSYGYTFGSGTRLTVV.

The chain combines TRBV2 with TRBJ2-7; the match to TRBD1 covers 9 bases. Losses at the gene ends were 6 bases for V and 6 bases for J; bases not matched to a gene: 6. Germline CDR1 is SNHLY and CDR2 is FYNNEI. The CDR3 is 13 residues long. CDR3 nucleotides: TGTGCCAGCAGCCGGGGACAGGGTGGCGAGCAGTACTTC. Protein: CASSRGQGGEQYF. The full variable domain, its missing parts supplied by reference TRBV2 and TRBJ2-7, is EPEVTQTPSHQVTQMGQEVILRCVPISNHLYFYWYRQILGQKVEFLVSFYNNEISEKSEIFDDQFSVERPDGSNFTLKIRSTKLEDSAMYFCASSRGQGGEQYFGPGTRLTVT.

The chain employs TRBV28 and TRBJ2-5, with D unclear. Germline V gene data show CDR1 as MDHEN and CDR2 as SYDVKM. The V end was cut by 7 bases, the J end by 2 bases, with 11 bases between. The CDR3 is made up of 13 amino acids. The CDR3 nucleotides read TGTGCCAGCATAGGCACGGAACAAGAGACCCAGTACTTC. It yields the protein CASIGTEQETQYF.

The chain joins TRBV15 to TRBJ2-5; D gene ambiguous. V was clipped by 6 bases and J by 1 base, with 9 bases between them. In germline, CDR1 is LNHNV, CDR2 YYDKDF (reference sequence). The CDR3 spans 13 residues. CDR3 sequence: CATRPRFQETQYF. The CDR3 DNA follows: TGTGCCACCAGGCCCAGGTTCCAAGAGACCCAGTACTTC.

This chain connects TRBV19 to TRBJ2-2; D is ambiguous. This CDR3 region has 14 residues. Germline CDR1 reads LNHDA; CDR2 reads SQIVND (reference sequence). V lost 5 bases, J lost 2 bases, and 9 bases lay in between. The CDR3 region has the DNA TGTGCCAGTAGTTCGGGTCACAACACCGGGGAGCTGTTTTTT. It codes for CASSSGHNTGELFF.

The V gene is TRBV2, the J gene TRBJ2-3; TRBD2 might be the D (6 bases). CDR3 length: 15 amino acids. Germline lookup yields CDR1 SNHLY and CDR2 FYNNEI. V lost 6 bases, J lost 4 bases, and 17 bases lay in between. CDR3 region: CASRGDLADADTQYF. The CDR3, as DNA: TGTGCCAGCAGAGGGGACTTAGCGGACGCAGATACGCAGTATTTT. Using reference TRBV2 and TRBJ2-3 for the parts outside the CDR3, the full variable domain is EPEVTQTPSHQVTQMGQEVILRCVPISNHLYFYWYRQILGQKVEFLVSFYNNEISEKSEIFDDQFSVERPDGSNFTLKIRSTKLEDSAMYFCASRGDLADADTQYFGPGTRLTVL.

The gene calls are TRBV5-1 and TRBJ2-2; D perhaps matches TRBD1 (6 bases). V lost 0 bases and J 9 bases, leaving 12 bases between the germline ends. The CDR3 length is 14 residues. Germline-derived CDR1 and CDR2 are SGHRS and YFSETQ. Here the CDR3 DNA reads TGCGCCAGCAGCTTGGATCCGACAGGCAGGGAGCTGTTTTTT. Its translation: CASSLDPTGRELFF.